This TCR beta chain was obtained from a study of regulatory T cells in long-lasting Graves disease. Germline values: CDR1 SQVTM, CDR2 ANQGSEA. This CDR3 contains 13 residues. This clonotype was counted between two and nine times. Libraries of TCR beta came from iRepertoire HTBI primers plus Arm-PCR of CDR3 regions. TCRdb re-derived calls from the multiplex PCR reads in MiXCR, one entry per CDR3 protein. The profile shows 350,000 to 450,000 distinct CDR3 sequences, roughly a fifth of them singletons. Documented time point: persistent/refractory GD, antithyroid drugs over 5 years with positive TRAb. TCR sequences were obtained from RNA taken from PBMCs.

This chain joins TRBV29-1 and TRBJ2-2; D gene unclear. The receptor was derived from a female donor with Graves disease. This specimen was peripheral blood mononuclear cells (PBMCs), taken when the disease was refractory, from a patient treated with antithyroid drugs. Here the CDR3 reads CLARGANTGELFF. The CDR3 DNA follows: TGCTTGGCTCGCGGAGCGAACACCGGGGAGCTGTTTTTT.